Presented here are 9 T cell receptor beta chains from one specimen sequenced in a study of shared clonotypes between healthy human individuals. The table came from immunoSEQ multiplex PCR; TCRdb's copy has only in-frame clones and leaves some out. The table lists 1 million to 1.2 million clones, about 80% of them singletons. The sample was memory CD4+ T cells from PBMCs. The subset was: CD45RA-negative fraction. The receptor source for this set is a man aged 18 to 30 in good health. Some clones in this sample may be carry-over from other donors' samples.

In this sample, this clone turned up a few times. The chain carries TRBV19 and TRBJ2-5; D gene unclear. V lost 1 base and J lost 3, with 12 bases in between. This CDR3 region has 15 residues. The germline gives CDR1 LNHDA, CDR2 SQIVND (reference sequence). The CDR3 bases are TGTGCCAGTAGTATAGGTGTCCTTGGCGAAGAGACCCAGTACTTC. It encodes CASSIGVLGEETQYF.

The chain recombines TRBV5-1 with TRBJ2-5; 9 nucleotides agree with TRBD1. Trimming removed 0 bases from V and 5 bases from J; junction bases left unmatched: 8. The CDR3 is 16 residues long. CDR1 is SGHRS and CDR2 is YFSETQ in the germline V gene. CDR3 sequence reads: CASSLAPGQGRETQYF. In DNA form, the CDR3 reads TGCGCCAGCAGCTTGGCACCAGGACAGGGGCGGGAGACCCAGTACTTC.

The chain joins TRBV7-9 to TRBJ2-5, with D unclear. CDR3 length: 12 residues. Germline loops: CDR1 SEHNR, CDR2 FQNEAQ (reference sequence). Between the trimmed V and J ends, which lost 10 bases and 4 bases, there was a span of 13 bases. CDR3: CAIARDVETQYF. The CDR3 DNA is TGTGCCATCGCCCGTGATGTAGAGACCCAGTACTTC. The variable domain in full, with the rest retrieved from reference TRBV7-9 and TRBJ2-5, is DTGVSQNPRHKITKRGQNVTFRCDPISEHNRLYWYRQTLGQGPEFLTYFQNEAQLEKSRLLSDRFSAERPKGSFSTLEIQRTEQGDSAMYLCAIARDVETQYFGPGTRLLVL.

This chain connects TRBV4-1 to TRBJ1-1; D unclear. Germline V lookup: CDR1 MGHRA, CDR2 YSYEKL. The CDR3 is 15 residues long. The V and J ends lost 2 bases and 1 base respectively, with 11 bases between them. In DNA, the CDR3 is TGCGCCAGCAGCCAATTGGGAACGTCGAACACTGAAGCTTTCTTT. It is translated as CASSQLGTSNTEAFF.

The V gene is TRBV6-6, the J gene TRBJ2-4; D is unresolved. CDR3 length: 11 amino acids. V lost 2 bases, J lost 8 bases, and 4 bases lay in between. Germline V gene lookup returns CDR1 MNHNY and CDR2 SVGAGI (reference sequence). The CDR3 DNA sequence: TGTGCCAGCAGTTACAGGGACATTCAGTACTTC. Protein product: CASSYRDIQYF.

V and J are TRBV7-3 and TRBJ2-1; possible D gene TRBD2, 5 bases. The ends were cut back, 3 bases at V and 4 bases at J, with 10 bases in the middle. Germline lookup yields CDR1 SGHTA and CDR2 FQGTGA. The CDR3 runs to 14 residues. The CDR3 nucleotides read TGTGCCAGCAGCTTGGGTGGCGGGTACAATGAGCAGTTCTTC. Translating it yields CASSLGGGYNEQFF.

The CDR3 coding sequence is TGTGCCATCAGTGAGATTAGGGACGGAGATGGCTACACCTTC. Its protein is CAISEIRDGDGYTF. The chain employs TRBV10-3 and TRBJ1-2; D perhaps matches TRBD1 (5 bases). The CDR3 loop spans 14 amino acids. Looked up from germline, CDR1 is ENHRY and CDR2 is SYGVKD. V lost 2 bases, J lost 6 bases, and 13 bases lay in between.

The chain uses TRBV5-1 and TRBJ2-7; no definite D call. The CDR3 consists of 14 residues. Trimming took off 1 base at V and 5 bases at J, with 13 bases between the two ends. From germline, CDR1 is SGHRS and CDR2 YFSETQ. CDR3 DNA sequence: TGCGCCAGCAGCTTGAAGTCCTATCAGGACGAGCAGTACTTC. It translates to CASSLKSYQDEQYF.

The gene calls are TRBV6-1 and TRBJ1-5; 7 bases match TRBD1. V gave up 4 bases and J gave up 0 bases; unmatched junction bases: 9. CDR1 and CDR2 (germline): MNHNS, SASEGT. CDR3 length equals 17 residues. CDR3 DNA: TGTGCCAGCAGTGCCGGGACAGTTGGTTATAGCAATCAGCCCCAGCATTTT. Amino acid sequence: CASSAGTVGYSNQPQHF.